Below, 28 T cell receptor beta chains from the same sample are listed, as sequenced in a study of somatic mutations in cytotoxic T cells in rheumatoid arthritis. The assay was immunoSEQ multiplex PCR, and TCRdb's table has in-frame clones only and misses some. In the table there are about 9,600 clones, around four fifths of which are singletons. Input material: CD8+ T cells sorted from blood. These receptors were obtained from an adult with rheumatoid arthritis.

DNA for the CDR3: TGTGCCAGCAGCCAATGGGGGGGAAACTCTGGGGCCAACGTCCTGACTTTC. Its protein product is CASSQWGGNSGANVLTF. V and J are TRBV14 and TRBJ2-6; 7 bases line up with TRBD2. Looked up from germline, CDR1 is SGHDN and CDR2 is FVKESK. V lost 2 bases, J lost 0 bases, and 4 bases stayed unmatched. The CDR3 has 17 residues.

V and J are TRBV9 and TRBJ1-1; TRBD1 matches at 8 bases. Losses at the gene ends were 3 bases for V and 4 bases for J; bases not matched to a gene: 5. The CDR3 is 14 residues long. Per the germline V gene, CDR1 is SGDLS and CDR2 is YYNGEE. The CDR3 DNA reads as TGTGCCAGCAGCGAAGGACAGGGTCCCACTGAAGCTTTCTTT. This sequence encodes CASSEGQGPTEAFF.

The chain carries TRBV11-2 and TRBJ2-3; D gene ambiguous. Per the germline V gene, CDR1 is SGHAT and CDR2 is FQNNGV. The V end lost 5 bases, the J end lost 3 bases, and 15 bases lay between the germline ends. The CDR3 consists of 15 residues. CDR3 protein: CASSPGRWLTDTQYF. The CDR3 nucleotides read TGTGCCAGCAGCCCGGGCCGTTGGCTGACAGATACGCAGTATTTT.

CDR3 amino acids: CASRPGQSYEQYF. The CDR3 DNA reads TGTGCCAGCAGACCAGGACAGTCCTACGAGCAGTACTTC. The chain uses TRBV27 and TRBJ2-7, with D perhaps TRBD1 (6 bases). V lost 6 bases and J lost 1, with 10 bases in between. Germline V gene sequence: CDR1 MNHEY, CDR2 SMNVEV (reference sequence). The CDR3 has 13 residues.

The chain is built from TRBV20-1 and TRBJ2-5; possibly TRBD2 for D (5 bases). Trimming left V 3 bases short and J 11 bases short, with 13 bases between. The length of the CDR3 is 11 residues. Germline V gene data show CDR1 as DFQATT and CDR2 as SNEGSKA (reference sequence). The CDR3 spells CSASKLAEQYF. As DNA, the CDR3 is TGCAGTGCTAGTAAGCTAGCTGAGCAGTACTTC.

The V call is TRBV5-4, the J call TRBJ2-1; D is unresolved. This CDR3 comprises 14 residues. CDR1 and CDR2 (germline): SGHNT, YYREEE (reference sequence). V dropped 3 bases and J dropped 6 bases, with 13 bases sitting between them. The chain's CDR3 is CASSSSDPLNEQFF. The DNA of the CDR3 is TGTGCCAGCAGCTCCTCGGACCCGCTCAATGAGCAGTTCTTC.

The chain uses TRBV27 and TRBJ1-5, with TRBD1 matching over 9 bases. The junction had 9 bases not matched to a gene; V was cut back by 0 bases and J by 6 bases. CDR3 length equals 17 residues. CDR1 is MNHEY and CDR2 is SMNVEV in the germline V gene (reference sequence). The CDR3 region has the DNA TGTGCCAGCAGTTTATCCGCGACAGGGGGTGTTGGTCAGCCCCAGCATTTT. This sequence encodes CASSLSATGGVGQPQHF.

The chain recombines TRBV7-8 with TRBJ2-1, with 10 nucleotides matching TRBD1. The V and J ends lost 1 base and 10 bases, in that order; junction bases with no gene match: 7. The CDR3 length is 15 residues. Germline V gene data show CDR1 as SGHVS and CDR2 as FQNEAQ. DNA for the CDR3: TGTGCCAGCAGCTTAGGACAGGGGGCAGCTACGGAGCAGTTCTTC. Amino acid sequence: CASSLGQGAATEQFF.

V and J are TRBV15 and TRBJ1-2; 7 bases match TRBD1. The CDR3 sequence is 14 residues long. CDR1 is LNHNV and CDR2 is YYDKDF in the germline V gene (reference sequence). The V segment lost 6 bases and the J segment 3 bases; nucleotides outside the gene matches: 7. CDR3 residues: CATRHPGTDYGYTF. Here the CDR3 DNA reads TGTGCCACCAGACATCCCGGGACAGACTATGGCTACACCTTC. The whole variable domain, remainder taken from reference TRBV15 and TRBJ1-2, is DAMVIQNPRYQVTQFGKPVTLSCSQTLNHNVMYWYQQKSSQAPKLLFHYYDKDFNNEADTPDNFQSRRPNTSFCFLDIRSPGLGDTAMYLCATRHPGTDYGYTFGSGTRLTVV.

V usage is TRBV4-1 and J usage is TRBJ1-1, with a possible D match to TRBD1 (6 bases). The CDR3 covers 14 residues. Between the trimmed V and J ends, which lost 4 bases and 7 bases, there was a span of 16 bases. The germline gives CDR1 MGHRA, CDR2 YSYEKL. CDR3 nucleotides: TGCGCCAGCAGCCCCCAAGAGGGGGAGCTTGAAGCTTTCTTT. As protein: CASSPQEGELEAFF.

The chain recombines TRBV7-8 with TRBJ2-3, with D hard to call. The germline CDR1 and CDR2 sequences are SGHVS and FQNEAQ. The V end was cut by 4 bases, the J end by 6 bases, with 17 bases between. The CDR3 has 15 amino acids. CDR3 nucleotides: TGTGCCAGCAGCTCCCCCTCCTCCCTCCCGGATACGCAGTATTTT. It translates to CASSSPSSLPDTQYF.

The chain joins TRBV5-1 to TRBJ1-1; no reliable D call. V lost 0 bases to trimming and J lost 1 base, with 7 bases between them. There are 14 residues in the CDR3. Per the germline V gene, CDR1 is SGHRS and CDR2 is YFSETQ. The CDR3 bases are TGCGCCAGCAGCTTGGTTGGGCCGAACACTGAAGCTTTCTTT. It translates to CASSLVGPNTEAFF.

In DNA, the CDR3 is TGTGCCATCAGTGAAAAAAGGACAGGGGGTTATGGCTACACCTTC. Residues: CAISEKRTGGYGYTF. The V gene is TRBV10-3, the J gene TRBJ1-2; TRBD1 agrees at 10 bases. Germline assignment: CDR1 ENHRY and CDR2 SYGVKD. The trim removed 3 bases at V and 5 bases at J, leaving 6 bases unmatched. CDR3 length: 15 residues.

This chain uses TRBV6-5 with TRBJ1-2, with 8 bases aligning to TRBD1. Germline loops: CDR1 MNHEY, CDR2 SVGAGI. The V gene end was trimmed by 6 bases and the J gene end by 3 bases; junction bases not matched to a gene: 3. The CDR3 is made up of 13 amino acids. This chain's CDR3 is CASSRTGHYGYTF. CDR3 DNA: TGTGCCAGCAGCAGGACAGGGCACTATGGCTACACCTTC.

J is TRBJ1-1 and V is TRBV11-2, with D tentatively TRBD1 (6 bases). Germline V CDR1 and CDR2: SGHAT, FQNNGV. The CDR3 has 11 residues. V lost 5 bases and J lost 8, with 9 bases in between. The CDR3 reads CASSPGTEAFF. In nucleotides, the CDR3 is TGTGCCAGCAGCCCCGGGACAGAAGCTTTCTTT.

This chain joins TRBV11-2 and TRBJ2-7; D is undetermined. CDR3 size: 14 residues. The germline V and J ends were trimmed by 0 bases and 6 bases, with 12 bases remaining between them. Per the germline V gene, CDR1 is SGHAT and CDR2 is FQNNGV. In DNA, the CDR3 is TGTGCCAGCAGCTTAGAGCCTAGAGTTTCCGAGCAGTACTTC. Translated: CASSLEPRVSEQYF.

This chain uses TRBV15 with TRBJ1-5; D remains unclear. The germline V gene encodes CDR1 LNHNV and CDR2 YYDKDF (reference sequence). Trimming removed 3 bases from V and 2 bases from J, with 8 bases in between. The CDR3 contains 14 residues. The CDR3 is CATSSTDGNQPQHF. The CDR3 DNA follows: TGTGCCACCAGCAGTACTGACGGCAATCAGCCCCAGCATTTT.

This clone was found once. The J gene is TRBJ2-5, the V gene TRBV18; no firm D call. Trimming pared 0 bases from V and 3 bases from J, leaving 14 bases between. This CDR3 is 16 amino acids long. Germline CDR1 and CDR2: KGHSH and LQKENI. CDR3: CASSPPFPEMKETQYF. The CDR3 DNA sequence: TGTGCCAGCTCACCACCGTTCCCTGAGATGAAAGAGACCCAGTACTTC.

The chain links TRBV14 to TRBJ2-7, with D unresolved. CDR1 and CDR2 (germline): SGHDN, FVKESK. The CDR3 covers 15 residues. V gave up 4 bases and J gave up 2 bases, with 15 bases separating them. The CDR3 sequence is CASSPAVGDPYEQYF. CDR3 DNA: TGTGCCAGCAGCCCTGCCGTCGGAGATCCCTACGAGCAGTACTTC.

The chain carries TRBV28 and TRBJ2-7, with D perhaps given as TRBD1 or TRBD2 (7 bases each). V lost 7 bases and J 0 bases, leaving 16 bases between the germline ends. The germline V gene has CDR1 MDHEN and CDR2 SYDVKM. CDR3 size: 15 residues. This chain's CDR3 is CASTQRDRYSYEQYF. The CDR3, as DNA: TGTGCCAGCACCCAGCGGGACAGATACTCCTACGAGCAGTACTTC. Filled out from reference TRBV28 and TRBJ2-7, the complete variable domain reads DVKVTQSSRYLVKRTGEKVFLECVQDMDHENMFWYRQDPGLGLRLIYFSYDVKMKEKGDIPEGYSVSREKKERFSLILESASTNQTSMYLCASTQRDRYSYEQYFGPGTRLTVT.

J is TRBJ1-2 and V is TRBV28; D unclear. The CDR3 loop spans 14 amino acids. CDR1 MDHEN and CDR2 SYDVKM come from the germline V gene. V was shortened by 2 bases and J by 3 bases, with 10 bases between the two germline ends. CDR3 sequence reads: CASSLDGQYYGYTF. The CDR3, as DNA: TGTGCCAGCAGTTTAGATGGGCAGTACTATGGCTACACCTTC.

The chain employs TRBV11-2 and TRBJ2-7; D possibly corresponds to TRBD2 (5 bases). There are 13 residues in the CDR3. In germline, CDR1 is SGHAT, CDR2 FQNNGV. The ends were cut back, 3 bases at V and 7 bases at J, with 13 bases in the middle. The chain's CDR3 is CASSFADYVEQYF. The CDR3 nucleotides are TGTGCCAGCAGCTTTGCAGACTACGTGGAGCAGTACTTC. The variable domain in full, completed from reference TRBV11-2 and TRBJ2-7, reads EAGVAQSPRYKIIEKRQSVAFWCNPISGHATLYWYQQILGQGPKLLIQFQNNGVVDDSQLPKDRFSAERLKGVDSTLKIQPAKLEDSAVYLCASSFADYVEQYFGPGTRLTVT.

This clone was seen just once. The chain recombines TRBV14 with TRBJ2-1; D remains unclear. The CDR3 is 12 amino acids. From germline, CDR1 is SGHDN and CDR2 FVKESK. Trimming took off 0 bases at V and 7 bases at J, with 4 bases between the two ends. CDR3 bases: TGTGCCAGCAGCCAAGATTATAATGAGCAGTTCTTC. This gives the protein CASSQDYNEQFF.

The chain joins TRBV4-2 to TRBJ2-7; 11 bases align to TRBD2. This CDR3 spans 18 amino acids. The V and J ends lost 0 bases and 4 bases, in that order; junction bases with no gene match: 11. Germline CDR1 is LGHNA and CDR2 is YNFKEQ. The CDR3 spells CASSQDPSGRKVPYEQYF. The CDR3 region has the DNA TGTGCCAGCAGCCAAGATCCTAGCGGGAGGAAGGTGCCATACGAGCAGTACTTC.

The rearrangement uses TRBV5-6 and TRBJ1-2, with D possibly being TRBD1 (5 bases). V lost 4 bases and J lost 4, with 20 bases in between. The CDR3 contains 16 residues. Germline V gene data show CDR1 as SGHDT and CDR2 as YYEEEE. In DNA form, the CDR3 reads TGTGCCAGCAGCATAGGGCGCCACGGGGCCAGCTATGGCTACACCTTC. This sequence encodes CASSIGRHGASYGYTF.

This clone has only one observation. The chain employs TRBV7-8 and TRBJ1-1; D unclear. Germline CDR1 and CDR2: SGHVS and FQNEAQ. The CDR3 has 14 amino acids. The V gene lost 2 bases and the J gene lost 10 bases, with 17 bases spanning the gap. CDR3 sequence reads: CASSLTFLGGIAFF. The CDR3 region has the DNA TGTGCCAGCAGCTTAACGTTTCTGGGCGGGATAGCTTTCTTT.

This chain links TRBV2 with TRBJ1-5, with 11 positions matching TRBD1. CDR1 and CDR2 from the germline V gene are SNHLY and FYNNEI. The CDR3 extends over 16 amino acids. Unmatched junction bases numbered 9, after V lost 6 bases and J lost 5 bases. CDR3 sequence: CASRERTGGKDQPQHF. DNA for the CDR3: TGTGCCAGCAGGGAACGGACAGGGGGCAAGGATCAGCCCCAGCATTTT.

The CDR3 DNA reads as TGCGCCAGCAGCTTGGATGGGGTATTAGGTGACGAGCAGTACTTC. Translating it yields CASSLDGVLGDEQYF. The chain joins TRBV5-1 to TRBJ2-7; D gene unclear. V gave up 0 bases and J gave up 5 bases, with 15 bases separating them. The CDR3 sequence is 15 residues long. Germline lookup yields CDR1 SGHRS and CDR2 YFSETQ.